These T cell receptor beta chains were read from a single sample in a study of shared clonotypes between healthy human individuals. Only in-frame clones appear in the TCRdb table, and some are missing; sequencing was by immunoSEQ multiplex PCR. This sample has roughly 2.2 million clones, with 85% to 95% found just once. The sample comprised naive CD4+ T cells from PBMCs. These TCRs come from a young man in good health. Some clones in this sample may be carry-over from other donors' samples. The CDR3 runs from the conserved cysteine through the conserved F or W. The D gene is left open where the match is weak.

J: TRBJ1-1; length: 14; V: TRBV18; D: TRBD1; CDR3: CASSPDRGNTEAFF
J: TRBJ1-4; length: 14; V: TRBV19; D: TRBD1; CDR3: CASTETGGREKLFF
J: TRBJ1-1; length: 15; V: TRBV15; D: NA; CDR3: CATSSGLLGDTEAFF
J: TRBJ2-3; length: 14; V: TRBV6-6; D: NA; CDR3: CASSYSISTDTQYF
J: TRBJ2-4; length: 14; V: TRBV5-1; D: TRBD1; CDR3: CASSRGQGENIQYF
J: TRBJ1-1; length: 15; V: TRBV7-2; D: TRBD1; CDR3: CASSLWGVQGAVAFF
J: TRBJ1-1; length: 16; V: TRBV18; D: TRBD1; CDR3: CASSPTLGQGVAEAFF
J: TRBJ1-1; length: 14; V: TRBV27; D: NA; CDR3: CASSQHRTNTEAFF
J: TRBJ2-7; length: 13; V: TRBV15; D: NA; CDR3: CATSRGNRYEQYF
J: TRBJ2-3; length: 16; V: TRBV29-1; D: TRBD2; CDR3: CSVEESVSGRADTQYF
J: TRBJ1-2; length: 15; V: TRBV5-1; D: NA; CDR3: CASSPGTASYDGYTF
J: TRBJ2-3; length: 17; V: TRBV18; D: TRBD2; CDR3: CASSPSLAGGYTDTQYF
J: TRBJ1-4; length: 15; V: TRBV18; D: NA; CDR3: CASSPDISTNEKLFF
J: TRBJ1-1; length: 18; V: TRBV5-1; D: NA; CDR3: CASSLWDRTRAGDTEAFF
J: TRBJ2-5; length: 18; V: TRBV7-2; D: TRBD2; CDR3: CASSLGYSGGGGQETQYF
J: TRBJ1-6; length: 16; V: TRBV7-3; D: TRBD1; CDR3: CASSLTGDRGNSPLHF
J: TRBJ1-1; length: 15; V: TRBV18; D: TRBD1; CDR3: CASSLLHRGEPEAFF
J: TRBJ2-2; length: 14; V: TRBV7-6; D: NA; CDR3: CASSLTVNTGELFF
J: TRBJ2-1; length: 17; V: TRBV18; D: TRBD2; CDR3: CASSPPKASGHYNEQFF
J: TRBJ2-2; length: 13; V: TRBV7-2; D: NA; CDR3: CASTLANTGELFF
J: TRBJ1-1; length: 16; V: TRBV5-6; D: NA; CDR3: CASSLGGWGMNTEAFF
J: TRBJ1-2; length: 13; V: TRBV25-1; D: NA; CDR3: CASSEEGRSGYTF
J: TRBJ1-1; length: 13; V: TRBV30; D: NA; CDR3: CAWSVRRVTEAFF
J: TRBJ2-1; length: 13; V: TRBV7-3; D: NA; CDR3: CASSDSGFAEQFF
J: TRBJ2-5; length: 14; V: TRBV13; D: NA; CDR3: CASSLGLAGETQYF
J: TRBJ1-2; length: 15; V: TRBV5-1; D: NA; CDR3: CASSLMAVANYGYTF
J: TRBJ1-5; length: 16; V: TRBV6-5; D: NA; CDR3: CASSYSGQSGNQPQHF
J: TRBJ1-1; length: 11; V: TRBV29-1; D: NA; CDR3: CSGAGNTEAFF
J: TRBJ2-5; length: 13; V: TRBV11-2; D: NA; CDR3: CASSLEPLGAQYF
J: TRBJ1-5; length: 14; V: TRBV28; D: NA; CDR3: CASSFEVSNQPQHF
J: TRBJ1-3; length: 14; V: TRBV14; D: NA; CDR3: CASSQVGAGNTIYF
J: TRBJ2-1; length: 13; V: TRBV5-1; D: NA; CDR3: CASSSVQGFEQFF
J: TRBJ2-2; length: 19; V: TRBV5-3; D: TRBD1; CDR3: CARTLTGTGGILNAGELFF
J: TRBJ1-6; length: 13; V: TRBV28; D: NA; CDR3: CASSLAAERPLHF
J: TRBJ2-5; length: 17; V: TRBV5-4; D: NA; CDR3: CASSTQGVSLDQETQYF
J: TRBJ2-7; length: 16; V: TRBV7-2; D: TRBD2; CDR3: CASSLAPDSGGYEQYF
J: TRBJ1-5; length: 12; V: TRBV6-6; D: NA; CDR3: CASLDSLGPQHF
J: TRBJ1-2; length: 14; V: TRBV4-3; D: TRBD1; CDR3: CASSQRTGNYGYTF
J: TRBJ1-2; length: 15; V: TRBV6-5; D: TRBD1; CDR3: CASSSSGTGQKGYTF
J: TRBJ2-1; length: 18; V: TRBV4-1; D: NA; CDR3: CASSQAPIPGSGNNEQFF
J: TRBJ2-3; length: 15; V: TRBV5-1; D: TRBD1; CDR3: CASRRRTGGADTQYF